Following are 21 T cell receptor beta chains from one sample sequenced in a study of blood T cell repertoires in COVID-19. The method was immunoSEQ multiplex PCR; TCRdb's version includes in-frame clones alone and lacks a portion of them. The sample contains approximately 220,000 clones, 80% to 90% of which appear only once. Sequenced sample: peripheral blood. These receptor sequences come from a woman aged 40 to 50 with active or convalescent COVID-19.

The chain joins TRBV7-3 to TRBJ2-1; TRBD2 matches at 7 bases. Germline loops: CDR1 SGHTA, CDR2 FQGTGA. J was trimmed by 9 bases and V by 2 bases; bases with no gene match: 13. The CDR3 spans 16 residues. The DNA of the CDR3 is TGTGCCAGCAGCTTAGGCCTAGCGGCGGGGGTAGGTGAGCAGTTCTTC. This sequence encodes CASSLGLAAGVGEQFF. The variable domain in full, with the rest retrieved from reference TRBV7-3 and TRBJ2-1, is GAGVSQTPSNKVTEKGKYVELRCDPISGHTALYWYRQSLGQGPEFLIYFQGTGAADDSGLPNDRFFAVRPEGSVSTLKIQRTERGDSAVYLCASSLGLAAGVGEQFFGPGTRLTVL.

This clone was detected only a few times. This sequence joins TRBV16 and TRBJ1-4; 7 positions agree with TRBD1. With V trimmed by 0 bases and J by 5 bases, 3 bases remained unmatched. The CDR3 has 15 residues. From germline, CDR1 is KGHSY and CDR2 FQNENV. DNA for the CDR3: TGTGCCAGCAGCCAATCGGGACAGCCAAATGAAAAACTGTTTTTT. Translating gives CASSQSGQPNEKLFF. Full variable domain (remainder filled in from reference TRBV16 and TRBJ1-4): GEEVAQTPKHLVRGEGQKAKLYCAPIKGHSYVFWYQQVLKNEFKFLISFQNENVFDETGMPKERFSAKCLPNSPCSLEIQATKLEDSAVYFCASSQSGQPNEKLFFGSGTQLSVL.

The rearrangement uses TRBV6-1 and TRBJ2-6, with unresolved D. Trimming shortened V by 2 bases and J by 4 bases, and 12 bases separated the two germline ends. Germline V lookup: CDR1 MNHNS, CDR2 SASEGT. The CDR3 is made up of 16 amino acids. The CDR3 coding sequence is TGTGCCAGCAGTGAACTTGGTGGCTCCGGGGCCAACGTCCTGACTTTC. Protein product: CASSELGGSGANVLTF.

The CDR3 sequence: CASSSDSPSTDTQYF. The CDR3 bases are TGTGCCAGCAGCTCCGACAGTCCTAGCACAGATACGCAGTATTTT. The chain employs TRBV7-9 and TRBJ2-3, with D possibly matching TRBD1 (5 bases). CDR1 and CDR2 (germline): SEHNR, FQNEAQ (reference sequence). The CDR3 is 15 residues long. V gave up 4 bases and J gave up 0 bases, with 11 bases separating them.

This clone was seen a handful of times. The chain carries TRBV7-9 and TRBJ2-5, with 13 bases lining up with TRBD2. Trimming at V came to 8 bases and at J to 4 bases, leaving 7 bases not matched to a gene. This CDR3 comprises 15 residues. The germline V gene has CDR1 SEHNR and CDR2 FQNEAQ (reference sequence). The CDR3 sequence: CASGLGLAGSETQYF. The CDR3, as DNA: TGTGCCAGCGGACTGGGACTAGCGGGATCAGAGACCCAGTACTTC.

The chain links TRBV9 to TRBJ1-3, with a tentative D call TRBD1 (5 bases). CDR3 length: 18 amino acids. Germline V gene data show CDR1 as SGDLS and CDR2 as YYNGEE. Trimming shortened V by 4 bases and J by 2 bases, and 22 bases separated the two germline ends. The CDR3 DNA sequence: TGTGCCAGCAGCTCGAATCGGGGGGTCCCTGATCCTGGAAACACCATATATTTT. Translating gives CASSSNRGVPDPGNTIYF.

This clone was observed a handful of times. The CDR3 loop reads CAWNRQGGSSYGYTF. The CDR3 DNA reads as TGTGCCTGGAACCGACAGGGAGGTTCTTCCTATGGCTACACCTTC. The chain joins TRBV30 to TRBJ1-2; 7 nucleotides match TRBD1. Germline V gives CDR1 GTSNPN, CDR2 SVGIG (reference sequence). Trimming cost V 4 bases and J 4 bases; bases outside gene matches: 12. The CDR3 spans 15 residues.

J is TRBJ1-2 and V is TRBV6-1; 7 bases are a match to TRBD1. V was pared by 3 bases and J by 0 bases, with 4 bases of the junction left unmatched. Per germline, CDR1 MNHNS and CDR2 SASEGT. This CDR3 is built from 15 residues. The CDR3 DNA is TGTGCCAGCAGTGACCGGGACAGAACTAACTATGGCTACACCTTC. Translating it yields CASSDRDRTNYGYTF.

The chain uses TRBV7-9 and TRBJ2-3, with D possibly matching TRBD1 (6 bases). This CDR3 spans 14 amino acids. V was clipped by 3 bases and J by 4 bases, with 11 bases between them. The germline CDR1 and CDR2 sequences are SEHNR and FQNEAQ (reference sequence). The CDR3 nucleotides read TGTGCCAGCAGCTTCCGAGAGGGGGCAGATACGCAGTATTTT. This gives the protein CASSFREGADTQYF.

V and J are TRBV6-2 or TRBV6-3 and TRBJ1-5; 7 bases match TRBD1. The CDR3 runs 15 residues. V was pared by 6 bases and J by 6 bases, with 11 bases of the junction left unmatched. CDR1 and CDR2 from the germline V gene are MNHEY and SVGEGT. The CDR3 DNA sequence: TGTGCCAGCAGCCTCATGAAGGGGGCGGGTCAGCCCCAGCATTTT. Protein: CASSLMKGAGQPQHF.

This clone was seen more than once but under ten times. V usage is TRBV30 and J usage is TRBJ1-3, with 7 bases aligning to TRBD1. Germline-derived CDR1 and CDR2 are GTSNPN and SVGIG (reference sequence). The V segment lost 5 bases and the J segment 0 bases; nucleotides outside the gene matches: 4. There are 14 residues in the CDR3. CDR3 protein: CAWATGISGNTIYF. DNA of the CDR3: TGTGCCTGGGCGACAGGGATCTCTGGAAACACCATATATTTT.

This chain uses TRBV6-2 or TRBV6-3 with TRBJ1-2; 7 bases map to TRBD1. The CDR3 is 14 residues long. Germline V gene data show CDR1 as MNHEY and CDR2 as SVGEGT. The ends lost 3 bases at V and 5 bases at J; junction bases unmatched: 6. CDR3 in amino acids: CASSYPGTDYGYTF. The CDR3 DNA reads TGTGCCAGCAGTTATCCGGGGACAGATTATGGCTACACCTTC.

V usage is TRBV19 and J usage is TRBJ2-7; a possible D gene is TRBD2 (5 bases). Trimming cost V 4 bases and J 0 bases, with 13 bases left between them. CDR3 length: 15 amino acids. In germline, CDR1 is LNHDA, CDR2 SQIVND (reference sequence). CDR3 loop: CASSRAGIPSYEQYF. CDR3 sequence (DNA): TGTGCCAGTAGTAGAGCCGGGATCCCCTCCTACGAGCAGTACTTC.

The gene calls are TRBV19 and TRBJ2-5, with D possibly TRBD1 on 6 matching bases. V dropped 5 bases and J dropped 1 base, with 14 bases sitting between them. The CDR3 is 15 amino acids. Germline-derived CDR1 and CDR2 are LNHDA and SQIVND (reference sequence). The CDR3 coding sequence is TGTGCCAGTAGTGCTCAGGGGAAGGGCCAAGAGACCCAGTACTTC. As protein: CASSAQGKGQETQYF. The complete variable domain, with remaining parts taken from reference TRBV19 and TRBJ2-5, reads DGGITQSPKYLFRKEGQNVTLSCEQNLNHDAMYWYRQDPGQGLRLIYYSQIVNDFQKGDIAEGYSVSREKKESFPLTVTSAQKNPTAFYLCASSAQGKGQETQYFGPGTRLLVL.

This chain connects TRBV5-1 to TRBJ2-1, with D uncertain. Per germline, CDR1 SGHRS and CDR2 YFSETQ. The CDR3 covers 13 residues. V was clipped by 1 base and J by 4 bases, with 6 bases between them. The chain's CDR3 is CASSLLGYNEQFF. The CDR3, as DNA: TGCGCCAGCAGCTTGCTAGGTTACAATGAGCAGTTCTTC.

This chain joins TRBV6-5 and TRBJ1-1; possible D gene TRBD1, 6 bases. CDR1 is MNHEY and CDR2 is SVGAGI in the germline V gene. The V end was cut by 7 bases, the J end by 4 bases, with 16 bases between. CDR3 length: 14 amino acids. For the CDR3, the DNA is TGTGCCAGCACCGAGGGGGGGTTTGGCACTGAAGCTTTCTTT. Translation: CASTEGGFGTEAFF.

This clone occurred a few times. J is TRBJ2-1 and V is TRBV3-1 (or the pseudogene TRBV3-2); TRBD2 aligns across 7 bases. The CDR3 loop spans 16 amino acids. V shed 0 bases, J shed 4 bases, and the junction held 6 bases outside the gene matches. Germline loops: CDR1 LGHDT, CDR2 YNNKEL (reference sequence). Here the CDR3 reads CASSQDYRTRYNEQFF. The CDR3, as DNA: TGTGCCAGCAGCCAAGATTATCGGACTAGGTACAATGAGCAGTTCTTC.

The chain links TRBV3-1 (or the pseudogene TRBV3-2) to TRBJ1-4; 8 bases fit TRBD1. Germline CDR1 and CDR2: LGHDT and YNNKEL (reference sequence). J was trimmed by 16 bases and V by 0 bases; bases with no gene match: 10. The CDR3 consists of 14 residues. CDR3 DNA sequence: TGTGCCAGCAGCCAAGAAATCGGGACAGGTCGATCGTTTTTT. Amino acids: CASSQEIGTGRSFF.

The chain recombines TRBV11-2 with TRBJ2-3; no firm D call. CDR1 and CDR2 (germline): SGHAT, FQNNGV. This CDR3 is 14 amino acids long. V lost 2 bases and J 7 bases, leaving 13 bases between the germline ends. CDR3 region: CASSLYAGTYTQYF. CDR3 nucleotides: TGTGCCAGCAGCTTATATGCAGGAACCTATACGCAGTATTTT.

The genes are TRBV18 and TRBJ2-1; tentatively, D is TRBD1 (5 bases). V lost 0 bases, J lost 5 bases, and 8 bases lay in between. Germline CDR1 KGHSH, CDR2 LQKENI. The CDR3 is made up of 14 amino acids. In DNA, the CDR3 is TGTGCCAGCTCACCACCGACAGCAAACAATGAGCAGTTCTTC. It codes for CASSPPTANNEQFF.

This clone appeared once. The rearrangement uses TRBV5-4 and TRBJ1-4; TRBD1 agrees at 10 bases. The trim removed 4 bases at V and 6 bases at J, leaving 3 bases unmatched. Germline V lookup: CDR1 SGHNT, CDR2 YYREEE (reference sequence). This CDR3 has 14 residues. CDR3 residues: CASSPTGGDEKLFF. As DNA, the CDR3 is TGTGCCAGCAGCCCGACAGGGGGCGATGAAAAACTGTTTTTT.